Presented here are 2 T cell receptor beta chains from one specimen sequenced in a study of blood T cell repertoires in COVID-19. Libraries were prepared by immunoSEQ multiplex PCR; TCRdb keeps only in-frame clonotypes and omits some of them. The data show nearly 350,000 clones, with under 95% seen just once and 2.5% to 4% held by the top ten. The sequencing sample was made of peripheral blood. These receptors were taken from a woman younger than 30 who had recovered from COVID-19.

CDR3 DNA: TGTGCCAGCAGTGACCCCGTTTGGAGGTTCTCCTATAATTCACCCCTCCACTTT. Residues: CASSDPVWRFSYNSPLHF. This rearrangement joins TRBV6-4 to TRBJ1-6; D gene unclear. There are 18 residues in the CDR3. Germline lookup yields CDR1 MRHNA and CDR2 SNTAGT. The V end lost 2 bases, the J end lost 0 bases, and 14 bases lay between the germline ends.

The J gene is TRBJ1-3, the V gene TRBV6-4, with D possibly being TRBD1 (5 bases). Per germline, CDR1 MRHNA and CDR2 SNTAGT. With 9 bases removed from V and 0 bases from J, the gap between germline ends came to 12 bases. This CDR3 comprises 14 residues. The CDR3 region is CASKTVFSGNTIYF. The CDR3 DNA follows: TGTGCCAGTAAGACAGTTTTCTCTGGAAACACCATATATTTT.